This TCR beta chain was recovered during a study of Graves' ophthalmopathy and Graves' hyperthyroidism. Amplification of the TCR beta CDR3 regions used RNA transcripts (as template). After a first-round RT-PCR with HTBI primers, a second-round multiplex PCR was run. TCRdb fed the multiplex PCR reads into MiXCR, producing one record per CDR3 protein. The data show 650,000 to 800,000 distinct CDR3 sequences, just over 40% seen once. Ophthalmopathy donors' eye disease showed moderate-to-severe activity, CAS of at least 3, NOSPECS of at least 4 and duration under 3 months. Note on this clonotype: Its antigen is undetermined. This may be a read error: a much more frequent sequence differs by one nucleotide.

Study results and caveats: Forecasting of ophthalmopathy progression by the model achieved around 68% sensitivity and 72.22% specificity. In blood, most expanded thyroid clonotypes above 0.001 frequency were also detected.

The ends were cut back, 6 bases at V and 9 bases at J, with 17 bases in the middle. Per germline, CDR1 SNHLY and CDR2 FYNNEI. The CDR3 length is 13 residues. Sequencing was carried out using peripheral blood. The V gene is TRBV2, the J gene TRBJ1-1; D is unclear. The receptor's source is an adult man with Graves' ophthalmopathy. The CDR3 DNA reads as TGTGCCAGCAGCTTAGCGCCAGCAGCTCAAGCTTTCTTT. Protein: CASSLAPAAQAFF.